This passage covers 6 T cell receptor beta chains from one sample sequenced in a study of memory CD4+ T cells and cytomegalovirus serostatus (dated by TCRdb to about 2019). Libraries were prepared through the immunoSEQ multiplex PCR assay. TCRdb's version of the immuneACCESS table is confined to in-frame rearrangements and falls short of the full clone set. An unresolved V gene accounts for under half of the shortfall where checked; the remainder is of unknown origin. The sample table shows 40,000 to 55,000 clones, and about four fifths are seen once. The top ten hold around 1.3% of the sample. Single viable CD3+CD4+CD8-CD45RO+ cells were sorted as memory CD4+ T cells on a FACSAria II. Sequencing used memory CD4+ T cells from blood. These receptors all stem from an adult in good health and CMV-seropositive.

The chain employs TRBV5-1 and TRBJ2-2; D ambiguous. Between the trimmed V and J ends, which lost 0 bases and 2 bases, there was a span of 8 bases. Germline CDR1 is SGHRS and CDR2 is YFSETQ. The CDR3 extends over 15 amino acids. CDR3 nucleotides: TGCGCCAGCAGCTTGGGGTCAGTAAACACCGGGGAGCTGTTTTTT. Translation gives CASSLGSVNTGELFF.

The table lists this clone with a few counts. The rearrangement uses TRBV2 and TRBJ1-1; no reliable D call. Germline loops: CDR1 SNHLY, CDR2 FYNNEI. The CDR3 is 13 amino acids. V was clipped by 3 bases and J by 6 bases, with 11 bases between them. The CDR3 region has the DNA TGTGCCAGCAGTGAGGTCCGTGGCGCTGAAGCTTTCTTT. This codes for CASSEVRGAEAFF.

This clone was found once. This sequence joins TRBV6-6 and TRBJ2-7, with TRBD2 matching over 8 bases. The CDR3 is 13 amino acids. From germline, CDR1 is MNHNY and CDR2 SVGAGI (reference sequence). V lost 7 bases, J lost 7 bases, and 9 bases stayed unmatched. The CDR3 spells CASTLAASGEQYF. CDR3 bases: TGTGCCAGCACACTAGCGGCGTCTGGAGAGCAGTACTTC.

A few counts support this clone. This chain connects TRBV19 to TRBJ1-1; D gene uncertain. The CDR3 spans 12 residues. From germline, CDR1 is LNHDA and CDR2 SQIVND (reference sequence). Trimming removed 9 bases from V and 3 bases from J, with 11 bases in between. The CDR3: CASGSFYTEAFF. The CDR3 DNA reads TGTGCCAGCGGCAGCTTTTACACTGAAGCTTTCTTT.

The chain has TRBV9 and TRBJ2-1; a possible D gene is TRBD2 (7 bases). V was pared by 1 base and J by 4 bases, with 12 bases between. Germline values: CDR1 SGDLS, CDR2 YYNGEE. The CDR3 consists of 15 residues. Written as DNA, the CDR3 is TGTGCCAGCAGCGTAAGGGGGGGGCCGTACAATGAGCAGTTCTTC. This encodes CASSVRGGPYNEQFF.

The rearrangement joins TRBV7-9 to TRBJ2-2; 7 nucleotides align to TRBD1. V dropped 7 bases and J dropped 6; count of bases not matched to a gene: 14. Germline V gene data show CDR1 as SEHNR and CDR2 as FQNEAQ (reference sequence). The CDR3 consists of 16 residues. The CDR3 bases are TGTGCCAGCACCCCGAGGGGGCAGGGTTGGTCCGGGGAGCTGTTTTTT. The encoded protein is CASTPRGQGWSGELFF.